The 31 T cell receptor beta chains given below trace back to one sample, sequenced in a study of cytomegalovirus exposure and HLA in healthy donors (dated by TCRdb to 2015 to 2018). The library relied on the immunoSEQ multiplex PCR assay. The multiplex PCR relied on a mix of 60 forward primers for TCR Vbeta segments and 13 reverse primers for TCR Jbeta segments. As stored in TCRdb, this immuneACCESS dataset retains in-frame rearrangements with V and J assigned. A fraction of the clones does not appear; measured against another copy, unresolved V genes explain less than half of the discrepancy, and the remainder lacks a known reason. The sample has around 100,000 clones on record, 74% of them singletons. Of the sample, 2% to 3% is held by the ten largest clones. Sequencing was performed on PBMCs. These receptors all stem from a man in his fifties or sixties in good health and CMV-seropositive.

The rearrangement joins TRBV6-5 to TRBJ2-1; 9 nucleotides align to TRBD1. The V gene end was trimmed by 2 bases and the J gene end by 8 bases; junction bases not matched to a gene: 7. CDR1 and CDR2 from the germline V gene are MNHEY and SVGAGI. The CDR3 length is 15 residues. CDR3 region: CASSYDRGARDEQFF. Written as DNA, the CDR3 is TGTGCCAGCAGTTACGACAGGGGGGCACGCGATGAGCAGTTCTTC.

The chain links TRBV10-3 to TRBJ1-1; 9 nucleotides line up with TRBD1. The CDR3 has 16 residues. Germline V gene lookup returns CDR1 ENHRY and CDR2 SYGVKD. Trimming removed 4 bases from V and 4 bases from J; junction bases left unmatched: 10. The DNA of the CDR3 is TGTGCCATCAGTGTGAGGGGACAGGGAGGTAGCACTGAAGCTTTCTTT. It encodes CAISVRGQGGSTEAFF.

The J gene is TRBJ2-3, the V gene TRBV6-5; unclear D gene. The CDR3 is made up of 15 amino acids. V was shortened by 5 bases and J by 0 bases, with 12 bases between the two germline ends. CDR1 is MNHEY and CDR2 is SVGAGI in the germline V gene. This CDR3 is CASSIGLVSTDTQYF. The DNA of the CDR3 is TGTGCCAGCAGTATTGGCCTGGTTAGCACAGATACGCAGTATTTT.

On this clone itself: Mismatch with germline at one junction end may stem from a read error. The chain recombines TRBV2 with TRBJ1-2; TRBD1 is a possible D gene (5 bases). The CDR3 loop spans 12 amino acids. Germline V gene data show CDR1 as SNHLY and CDR2 as FYNNEI. The CDR3 loop reads CASSETMGLHHF. The CDR3 DNA reads TGTGCCAGCAGTGAAACCATGGGACTTCACCATTTC.

The V call is TRBV6-1, the J call TRBJ1-5, with a possible D match to TRBD1 (5 bases). Germline V lookup: CDR1 MNHNS, CDR2 SASEGT. Between the trimmed V and J ends, which lost 6 bases and 3 bases, there was a span of 12 bases. The CDR3 sequence is 14 residues long. CDR3 region: CASSQRQINQPQHF. The CDR3 DNA reads TGTGCCAGCAGCCAACGACAGATCAATCAGCCCCAGCATTTT.

The rearrangement uses TRBV12-5 and TRBJ1-5; D not resolved. The germline V gene has CDR1 LGHNT and CDR2 FRNRAP. V lost 4 bases and J lost 6, with 10 bases in between. This CDR3 has 13 residues. The CDR3: CASGSRLGQPQHF. The CDR3 DNA reads as TGTGCTAGTGGTTCCAGGTTGGGTCAGCCCCAGCATTTT.

The chain joins TRBV29-1 to TRBJ1-2; unclear D gene. Germline CDR1 is SQVTM and CDR2 is ANQGSEA. CDR3 length equals 11 residues. Trimming removed 7 bases at V and 8 bases at J, with 14 bases between. The CDR3 bases are TGCAGCGCCGTGGGTGGGGAGGGCTACACCTTC. It is translated as CSAVGGEGYTF.

This chain links TRBV2 with TRBJ2-3, with D possibly being TRBD2 (6 bases). V was trimmed by 6 bases and J by 5 bases, leaving 12 bases between them. Germline lookup yields CDR1 SNHLY and CDR2 FYNNEI. CDR3 length: 13 residues. This chain's CDR3 is CASSGTGGDTQYF. As DNA, the CDR3 is TGTGCCAGCAGCGGTACCGGGGGAGATACGCAGTATTTT.

The CDR3 sequence: CASSQAYEQYF. For the CDR3, the DNA is TGCGCCAGCAGCCAAGCGTACGAGCAGTACTTC. The rearrangement joins TRBV4-1 to TRBJ2-7; D unresolved. CDR1 and CDR2 (germline): MGHRA, YSYEKL. The V end lost 1 base, the J end lost 4 bases, and 2 bases lay between the germline ends. The CDR3 spans 11 residues.

The chain couples TRBV6-4 to TRBJ2-1; tentatively, D is TRBD1 (5 bases). Germline assignment: CDR1 MRHNA and CDR2 SNTAGT. V was shortened by 5 bases and J by 6 bases, with 14 bases between the two germline ends. The CDR3 runs to 14 residues. The CDR3 spells CASSTTQGVNEQFF. CDR3 bases: TGTGCCAGCAGTACTACGCAGGGTGTCAATGAGCAGTTCTTC.

The chain combines TRBV6-5 with TRBJ1-1; D is perhaps TRBD1 (6 bases). The CDR3 has 14 amino acids. V lost 7 bases to trimming and J lost 3 bases, with 15 bases between them. Germline CDR1 reads MNHEY; CDR2 reads SVGAGI. The chain's CDR3 is CASIKRGGYTEAFF. DNA of the CDR3: TGTGCCAGCATCAAGAGGGGGGGATACACTGAAGCTTTCTTT.

The chain combines TRBV2 with TRBJ2-5, with 11 positions matching TRBD2. The CDR3 has 15 residues. The trim removed 6 bases at V and 2 bases at J, leaving 5 bases unmatched. The germline gives CDR1 SNHLY, CDR2 FYNNEI. CDR3 protein: CASRPGTSGQETQYF. DNA of the CDR3: TGTGCCAGCAGACCTGGGACTAGCGGACAAGAGACCCAGTACTTC.

The J gene is TRBJ1-2, the V gene TRBV4-2, with TRBD1 as a possible D gene (5 bases). The CDR3 spans 15 residues. Trimming took 0 bases from V and 2 from J, leaving 10 bases between them. The germline gives CDR1 LGHNA, CDR2 YNFKEQ. The CDR3 bases are TGTGCCAGCAGCCAAGAGGAGGGGATCAACTATGGCTACACCTTC. Translating it yields CASSQEEGINYGYTF.

The V gene is TRBV19, the J gene TRBJ1-2; TRBD1 is a possible D gene (6 bases). The germline V gene has CDR1 LNHDA and CDR2 SQIVND (reference sequence). V was shortened by 1 base and J by 4 bases, with 7 bases between the two germline ends. The CDR3 has 13 amino acids. For the CDR3, the DNA is TGTGCCAGTAGTATAGTGGACAGCTATGGCTACACCTTC. Its protein is CASSIVDSYGYTF. Based on the CDR3 plus reference TRBV19 and TRBJ1-2, the full variable domain is DGGITQSPKYLFRKEGQNVTLSCEQNLNHDAMYWYRQDPGQGLRLIYYSQIVNDFQKGDIAEGYSVSREKKESFPLTVTSAQKNPTAFYLCASSIVDSYGYTFGSGTRLTVV.

This clone was counted a single time. The chain joins TRBV6-1 to TRBJ1-1; D remains ambiguous. The CDR3 length is 14 residues. From germline, CDR1 is MNHNS and CDR2 SASEGT. The V end was cut by 0 bases, the J end by 8 bases, with 13 bases between. The CDR3 protein is CASSEAGLDPEAFF. DNA of the CDR3: TGTGCCAGCAGTGAAGCGGGCCTCGACCCGGAAGCTTTCTTT.

The chain joins TRBV5-1 to TRBJ1-2; D ambiguous. The CDR3 loop spans 15 amino acids. From germline, CDR1 is SGHRS and CDR2 YFSETQ. Trimming left V 0 bases short and J 7 bases short, with 16 bases between. CDR3 bases: TGCGCCAGCAGCTTGGACCCCTCGAGTTCCTTTGGCTACACCTTC. Translating it yields CASSLDPSSSFGYTF.

The chain couples TRBV10-3 to TRBJ2-7, with 10 bases aligning to TRBD1. The CDR3 covers 17 residues. V dropped 0 bases and J dropped 2; count of bases not matched to a gene: 7. CDR1 and CDR2 from the germline V gene are ENHRY and SYGVKD. CDR3 sequence reads: CAISESFGQGVTYEQYF. In DNA form, the CDR3 reads TGTGCCATCAGTGAGTCGTTCGGACAGGGGGTTACCTACGAGCAGTACTTC.

A few counts support this clone. The CDR3 DNA sequence: TGTGCCAGCAGTGAAGCCTCAGGGCCCAATCAGCCCCAGCATTTT. It encodes CASSEASGPNQPQHF. This sequence joins TRBV2 and TRBJ1-5; weak D call: TRBD1 (5 bases). The CDR3 is 15 amino acids. Trimming took 0 bases from V and 3 from J, leaving 9 bases between them. Germline loops: CDR1 SNHLY, CDR2 FYNNEI.

V usage is TRBV19 and J usage is TRBJ1-1, with D unclear. CDR1 LNHDA and CDR2 SQIVND come from the germline V gene (reference sequence). V shed 2 bases and J shed 0 bases, with 10 bases lying between them. The CDR3 covers 15 residues. This chain's CDR3 is CASSIWGGLNTEAFF. CDR3 bases: TGTGCCAGTAGTATATGGGGAGGATTGAACACTGAAGCTTTCTTT.

This chain links TRBV18 with TRBJ2-1; 10 nucleotides align to TRBD2. CDR3 size: 15 residues. Germline-derived CDR1 and CDR2 are KGHSH and LQKENI. The junction had 6 bases not matched to a gene; V was cut back by 3 bases and J by 7 bases. CDR3 in amino acids: CASSPKLLAGNEQFF. The DNA for the CDR3 is TGTGCCAGCTCACCTAAATTACTAGCGGGAAATGAGCAGTTCTTC.

A single count supports this clone. This chain links TRBV6-1 with TRBJ1-1; 9 bases line up with TRBD1. This CDR3 is 15 amino acids long. Trimming took 4 bases from V and 0 from J; bases not matched to a gene: 3. The V gene's germline CDR1 is MNHNS and CDR2 SASEGT. The chain's CDR3 is CASSAGQGLNTEAFF. CDR3 sequence (DNA): TGTGCCAGCAGTGCCGGACAGGGGCTGAACACTGAAGCTTTCTTT.

The chain employs TRBV7-2 and TRBJ2-5, with 10 bases identical to TRBD2. V was clipped by 11 bases and J by 4 bases; unmatched bases: 4. The CDR3 is 12 residues long. Germline assignment: CDR1 SGHTA and CDR2 FQGNSA. CDR3 region: CASASGGETQYF. The DNA of the CDR3 is TGTGCCTCGGCTAGCGGGGGAGAGACCCAGTACTTC.

The chain employs TRBV11-2 and TRBJ2-1; 7 nucleotides agree with TRBD2. Trimming cost V 5 bases and J 0 bases; bases outside gene matches: 13. The germline V gene encodes CDR1 SGHAT and CDR2 FQNNGV. The CDR3 length is 18 residues. In DNA, the CDR3 is TGTGCCAGCAGCGACCCAAGTTTAGCGGGCCTCTCCTACAATGAGCAGTTCTTC. This translates into CASSDPSLAGLSYNEQFF.

This chain's CDR3 is CASSPNGALNTEAFF. The CDR3 coding sequence is TGTGCCAGCAGCCCCAATGGAGCCTTGAACACTGAAGCTTTCTTT. The chain joins TRBV6-1 to TRBJ1-1; unclear D gene. The CDR3 contains 15 residues. Germline-derived CDR1 and CDR2 are MNHNS and SASEGT. The V gene lost 6 bases and the J gene lost 0 bases, with 14 bases spanning the gap.

This clone has only a few counts. The rearrangement links TRBV14 to TRBJ2-2, with TRBD1 identical over 11 bases. This CDR3 has 17 amino acids. The germline V gene has CDR1 SGHDN and CDR2 FVKESK. V was pared by 1 base and J by 7 bases, with 8 bases of the junction left unmatched. The CDR3 DNA is TGTGCCAGCAGCCAAGGCACCGGGACAGGGGGTTTCGGGGAGCTGTTTTTT. It yields the protein CASSQGTGTGGFGELFF.

The chain is built from TRBV2 and TRBJ2-3, with TRBD1 matching 7 bases. Trimming took 1 base from V and 2 from J; bases not matched to a gene: 6. Germline CDR1 is SNHLY and CDR2 is FYNNEI. The CDR3 covers 16 residues. This CDR3 is CASSEVVTGNTDTQYF. The CDR3 nucleotides read TGTGCCAGCAGTGAAGTGGTGACAGGGAACACAGATACGCAGTATTTT.

The chain carries TRBV18 and TRBJ1-2; 11 nucleotides align to TRBD1. Trimming cost V 4 bases and J 0 bases; bases outside gene matches: 10. CDR3 length: 18 amino acids. Germline V gene data show CDR1 as KGHSH and CDR2 as LQKENI. The CDR3 DNA sequence: TGTGCCAGCTCACTTACCGGGACAGGGGGGCATCCTAACTATGGCTACACCTTC. Protein: CASSLTGTGGHPNYGYTF.

The V call is TRBV27, the J call TRBJ2-7; the D gene is possibly TRBD1 (7 bases). From germline, CDR1 is MNHEY and CDR2 SMNVEV (reference sequence). The length of the CDR3 is 15 residues. Trimming removed 3 bases at V and 4 bases at J, with 16 bases between. DNA for the CDR3: TGTGCCAGCAGTTTCAGGGCAGGGGGGCTATACGAGCAGTACTTC. Translated, it gives CASSFRAGGLYEQYF.

The chain links TRBV7-2 to TRBJ2-3, with 10 bases matching TRBD2. CDR3 length: 16 amino acids. CDR1 and CDR2 from the germline V gene are SGHTA and FQGNSA. J was trimmed by 10 bases and V by 3 bases; bases with no gene match: 13. CDR3 protein: CASSLSSGRKLHAQYF. The DNA for the CDR3 is TGTGCCAGCAGCTTGTCTAGCGGGAGAAAGTTGCACGCGCAGTATTTT.

The chain employs TRBV9 and TRBJ2-3, with TRBD2 matching over 11 bases. CDR3 length equals 17 residues. J was trimmed by 1 base and V by 4 bases; bases with no gene match: 8. The germline V gene has CDR1 SGDLS and CDR2 YYNGEE. The CDR3 nucleotides read TGTGCCAGCAGCCCCGGAAGTAGCGGGAGGGGCACAGATACGCAGTATTTT. Translating gives CASSPGSSGRGTDTQYF.

This clone turned up a few times. The chain uses TRBV2 and TRBJ2-5, with a weak D call TRBD2 (5 bases). The J call is in doubt because the DNA end fits TRBJ2-7 better. Looked up from germline, CDR1 is SNHLY and CDR2 is FYNNEI. The CDR3 loop spans 13 amino acids. The CDR3: CASSSGDSYEQYF. CDR3 DNA sequence: TGTGCCAGCAGTTCCGGGGACTCCTACGAGCAGTACTTC.